This TCR beta chain was sequenced during a study of blood T cell repertoires in COVID-19. Clones were read by immunoSEQ multiplex PCR, and TCRdb kept only the in-frame ones, dropping some. The sample includes around 180,000 clones, roughly four fifths of them seen just once. The length of the CDR3 is 16 residues. In germline, CDR1 is SGHRS, CDR2 YFSETQ. J was trimmed by 4 bases and V by 4 bases; bases with no gene match: 9. The source material was peripheral blood. J is TRBJ1-1 and V is TRBV5-1; TRBD1 aligns across 11 bases. This sequence was found in a woman of 80 years or more with COVID-19, enrolled during active disease. As DNA, the CDR3 is TGCGCCAGCAGCCCAGGGGCGGGGACAGGGGGCACTGAAGCTTTCTTT. Translated: CASSPGAGTGGTEAFF.